A selection of T cell receptor beta chains follows, all from one sample in a study of blood T cell repertoires in COVID-19. Clones were sequenced by immunoSEQ multiplex PCR, and TCRdb holds only the in-frame ones, with some missing. The sample holds over 200,000 clones, more than 70% seen once. The sample consisted of PBMCs or T cells enriched from blood (not recorded which). These receptors all stem from a woman in her thirties or forties with acute COVID-19. Both conserved end residues are part of each CDR3. A D gene is named only where the DNA matches it firmly. Not all rows give a size; the values are once, few, many and, for expanded clones, a class.

DNA: TGTGCCAGCAGTTTCCGACTAGCGGGGCACAATGAGCAGTTCTTC
CDR3: CASSFRLAGHNEQFF
J: TRBJ2-1
V: TRBV2
size: NA
D: TRBD2

DNA: TGTGCCAGTAGTCCTCGGACAGGGCGGTCCAATCAGCCCCAGCATTTT
CDR3: CASSPRTGRSNQPQHF
J: TRBJ1-5
V: TRBV19
size: NA
D: TRBD1

DNA: TGTGCCAGTAGTGCGACTACTAACTATGGCTACACCTTC
CDR3: CASSATTNYGYTF
J: TRBJ1-2
V: TRBV19
size: NA
D: NA

DNA: TGTGCCAGTAGCCTGCGGGGACTAGCGGGAAGCACAGATACGCAGTATTTT
CDR3: CASSLRGLAGSTDTQYF
J: TRBJ2-3
V: TRBV19
size: NA
D: TRBD2

DNA: TGTGCCATCTCAAAGGGGGCAGGGGTTGAGGGTGGCTACACCTTC
CDR3: CAISKGAGVEGGYTF
J: TRBJ1-2
V: TRBV7-2
size: NA
D: TRBD1

DNA: TGTGCCAGCAGCCATTTAACAGGGGGATATGGCTACACCTTC
CDR3: CASSHLTGGYGYTF
J: TRBJ1-2
V: TRBV3-1/TRBV3-2
size: NA
D: TRBD1

DNA: TGTGCCAGCAACGAGGGAAAGGCCGGGGAGCTGTTTTTT
CDR3: CASNEGKAGELFF
J: TRBJ2-2
V: TRBV2
size: NA
D: NA

DNA: TGTGCCAGTAGTATTGGCGGGATCCAAGAGACCCAGTACTTC
CDR3: CASSIGGIQETQYF
J: TRBJ2-5
V: TRBV19
size: NA
D: NA

DNA: TGTGCCACCAGCAGAGACGGGACTAGCGGGGGGTCCCAAGAGACCCAGTACTTC
CDR3: CATSRDGTSGGSQETQYF
J: TRBJ2-5
V: TRBV15
size: NA
D: TRBD2

DNA: TGTGCCAGCAGTGAATCTGGGGGCGACCAAAAACTGTTTTTT
CDR3: CASSESGGDQKLFF
J: TRBJ1-4
V: TRBV2
size: NA
D: NA

DNA: TGTGCCAGCAGTCCCCCACAGCGGGGGGGCAATGAGCAGTTCTTC
CDR3: CASSPPQRGGNEQFF
J: TRBJ2-1
V: TRBV28
size: once
D: TRBD2

DNA: TGCGCCAGCAGCTTGGGCTTGGGTGCGGAAGCCCAGTACTTC
CDR3: CASSLGLGAEAQYF
J: TRBJ2-5
V: TRBV5-1
size: NA
D: NA

DNA: TGTGCCAGCAGCTTAGGCGGGAGGCAAGAGACCCAGTACTTC
CDR3: CASSLGGRQETQYF
J: TRBJ2-5
V: TRBV13
size: NA
D: TRBD2

DNA: TGTGCCAGCAGCTTCCCTCTAGCGGGGGACACAGATACGCAGTATTTT
CDR3: CASSFPLAGDTDTQYF
J: TRBJ2-3
V: TRBV7-2
size: NA
D: TRBD2

DNA: TGTGCCAGCAGTTGGACAGGGGGCTATCAGCCCCAGCATTTT
CDR3: CASSWTGGYQPQHF
J: TRBJ1-5
V: TRBV6-5
size: NA
D: TRBD1

DNA: TGTGCCATCAGTGAGCTAGGGGTCACTGAAGCTTTCTTT
CDR3: CAISELGVTEAFF
J: TRBJ1-1
V: TRBV10-3
size: few
D: NA

DNA: TGTGCCTGGAGTCAGGGACTAAAAGAGACCCAGTACTTC
CDR3: CAWSQGLKETQYF
J: TRBJ2-5
V: TRBV30
size: NA
D: TRBD2

DNA: TGTGCCAGCAGTACCCGAGGGCAGTGGGGCTACACCTTC
CDR3: CASSTRGQWGYTF
J: TRBJ1-2
V: TRBV28
size: NA
D: NA

DNA: TGTGCCAGCAGTTTGGGGCCGAGCTATGGCTACACCTTC
CDR3: CASSLGPSYGYTF
J: TRBJ1-2
V: TRBV27
size: NA
D: NA

DNA: TGTGCCAGTAGTATGGCGGGGGGCACAGATACGCAGTATTTT
CDR3: CASSMAGGTDTQYF
J: TRBJ2-3
V: TRBV19
size: NA
D: TRBD2

DNA: TGTGCCAGCAGCTCCCGGGAGAGGGCCCATTCAAGCGAGCAGTACTTC
CDR3: CASSSRERAHSSEQYF
J: TRBJ2-7
V: TRBV7-9
size: NA
D: NA

DNA: TGTGCCAGTAGTGCCCACATTGGACAGGGGGCGAGTGGCTACACCTTC
CDR3: CASSAHIGQGASGYTF
J: TRBJ1-2
V: TRBV19
size: NA
D: TRBD1

DNA: TGTGCCAGCAGTTTATCCGCCAGGGGCACAGATACGCAGTATTTT
CDR3: CASSLSARGTDTQYF
J: TRBJ2-3
V: TRBV27
size: NA
D: NA

DNA: TGTGCCAGCAGCCAAAGACGGGGTAACTATGGCTACACCTTC
CDR3: CASSQRRGNYGYTF
J: TRBJ1-2
V: TRBV3-1/TRBV3-2
size: NA
D: NA

DNA: TGTGCCAGCAGCCCCAGCGGGGGGGCCTACGAGCAGTACTTC
CDR3: CASSPSGGAYEQYF
J: TRBJ2-7
V: TRBV3-1/TRBV3-2
size: NA
D: TRBD2

DNA: TGTGCCAGCAGCTTAGGGCTAGCGGGAGTCGCCGATACGCAGTATTTT
CDR3: CASSLGLAGVADTQYF
J: TRBJ2-3
V: TRBV7-2
size: NA
D: TRBD2

DNA: TGTGCCAGTACCATACAGGGGCGAGGACTCTATGGCTACACCTTC
CDR3: CASTIQGRGLYGYTF
J: TRBJ1-2
V: TRBV19
size: NA
D: TRBD1

DNA: TGTGCCAGCAGTAGAGGCATCGCTACGCAGTATTTT
CDR3: CASSRGIATQYF
J: TRBJ2-3
V: TRBV12-3/TRBV12-4
size: once
D: NA